The rows below give T cell receptor beta chains drawn from one sample of a study of blood T cell repertoires in COVID-19. Clones were read by immunoSEQ multiplex PCR, and TCRdb kept only the in-frame ones, dropping some. The data contain a few hundred thousand clones, approximately 78% of them singletons. The source material was peripheral blood. The receptor source for this set is a young woman with acute or convalescent COVID-19. Each CDR3 is given with its conserved first and last residue. Each record gives: D gene, clone size, V gene, J gene, CDR3 DNA, CDR3 protein. A D gene is named only where the DNA matches it firmly. Size is omitted from some rows. Given values are once, few, many or a class for expanded clones.

>NA|NA|TRBV2|TRBJ1-6
TGTGCCAGCAGTGTGACAGGCAACTATAATTCACCCCTCCACTTT
CASSVTGNYNSPLHF
>NA|few|TRBV5-1|TRBJ1-1
TGCGCCAGCAGCCCGAGTCAGGGGCGCGACACTGAAGCTTTCTTT
CASSPSQGRDTEAFF
>NA|NA|TRBV5-1|TRBJ2-3
TGCGCCAGCAGCGAAACCGGGGATACGCAGTATTTT
CASSETGDTQYF
>NA|NA|TRBV5-1|TRBJ2-1
TGCGCCAGCAGCTTGGTACGGGAGTCCTACAATGAGCAGTTCTTC
CASSLVRESYNEQFF
>NA|few|TRBV15|TRBJ2-2
TGTGCCACCAGCCGCGAAGAGGCCTTCGGGCGGGTCAACACCGGGGAGCTGTTTTTT
CATSREEAFGRVNTGELFF
>NA|few|TRBV28|TRBJ1-1
TGTGCCAGCAGTTCCGCCGGGGGTGGGGTCACTGAAGCTTTCTTT
CASSSAGGGVTEAFF
>TRBD1|NA|TRBV27|TRBJ2-7
TGTGCCAGCAGTTCCCAGGGGGCGCCCCACGAGCAGTACTTC
CASSSQGAPHEQYF
>TRBD1|NA|TRBV3-1/TRBV3-2|TRBJ2-2
TGTGCCAGCAGCCAAGCACCGGGACAGGCGAACACCGGGGAGCTGTTTTTT
CASSQAPGQANTGELFF
>TRBD2|once|TRBV7-9|TRBJ2-7
TGTGCCAGCAGCTTAGAACTAGCGGGGGCCTACGAGCAGTACTTC
CASSLELAGAYEQYF
>TRBD1|NA|TRBV7-2|TRBJ2-7
TGTGCCAGCAGCCCGGGACAGGGGTTGGGCGAGCAGTACTTC
CASSPGQGLGEQYF
>NA|few|TRBV25-1|TRBJ1-6
TGTGCCAGCACCGGGTCTGGGTGGGAGGGAATCGATTCACCCCTCCACTTT
CASTGSGWEGIDSPLHF
>TRBD1|NA|TRBV7-2|TRBJ1-2
TGTGCCAGCAGCCAGGGGGGAATCCCGGACTTTAACTATGGCTACACCTTC
CASSQGGIPDFNYGYTF
>TRBD1|NA|TRBV18|TRBJ2-1
TGTGCCAGCTCACGTACAGGGGGACTGTTGGGCAATGAGCAGTTCTTC
CASSRTGGLLGNEQFF
>TRBD2|NA|TRBV6-5|TRBJ2-7
TGTGCCAGCAGTTACTCCCTAGCGGGAGCCTCCGAGCAGTACTTC
CASSYSLAGASEQYF
>NA|NA|TRBV29-1|TRBJ1-1
TGCAGCGCCAGGGAGGACACCACGGGTTTTGGAGCTTTCTTT
CSAREDTTGFGAFF
>TRBD2|NA|TRBV19|TRBJ2-4
TGTGCCAGTACCGACGGGACTAGCGGAAACATTCAGTACTTC
CASTDGTSGNIQYF
>NA|NA|TRBV10-3|TRBJ1-6
TGTGCCATCAGTGAAAGGGAGGATTCACCCCTCCACTTT
CAISEREDSPLHF
>TRBD2|NA|TRBV30|TRBJ2-7
TGTGCCTGGAGCCCTGCGGGGGGCCCCTACGAGCAGTACTTC
CAWSPAGGPYEQYF
>TRBD1|NA|TRBV5-4|TRBJ2-1
TGTGCCAGCAGCCTAGGACAGGGGGGGGATGAGCAGTTCTTC
CASSLGQGGDEQFF
>TRBD1|NA|TRBV28|TRBJ1-3
TGTGCCAGCAGTTTAGTCGACAGGGGTTCGGTAAACACCATATATTTT
CASSLVDRGSVNTIYF
>NA|NA|TRBV3-1/TRBV3-2|TRBJ2-1
TGTGCCAGCAGCCGTCGGGAAGGGTACAATGAGCAGTTCTTC
CASSRREGYNEQFF
>NA|few|TRBV19|TRBJ1-1
TGTGCCAGTAGGGTGGGAGGGACATTTTCGGCTTTCTTT
CASRVGGTFSAFF
>TRBD1|NA|TRBV3-1/TRBV3-2|TRBJ1-2
TGTGCCAGCAGCCAAGGGGACAGGGCAAGCCATGGCTACACCTTC
CASSQGDRASHGYTF
>NA|NA|TRBV27|TRBJ1-2
TGTGCCAGCAGTTTATTTGGTCCCCGGGGCTACACCTTC
CASSLFGPRGYTF
>NA|NA|TRBV28|TRBJ2-1
TGTGCCAGCAGTTTGAGGGCCATACTTTACAATGAGCAGTTCTTC
CASSLRAILYNEQFF
>NA|NA|TRBV7-9|TRBJ2-2
TGTGCCAGCAGCCACGCGCGGGGCGCCGCTTGGACTGGGGAGCTGTTTTTT
CASSHARGAAWTGELFF
>NA|few|TRBV29-1|TRBJ1-4
TGCAGCGTTGTGGCGGCTAATGAAAAACTGTTTTTT
CSVVAANEKLFF
>NA|NA|TRBV20-1|TRBJ1-2
TGCAGTGTTTGGGCACGAAATGGCTACACCTTC
CSVWARNGYTF
>NA|NA|TRBV6-6|TRBJ1-2
TGTGCCAGCAGCCCCGCAACCGGGTCATATGGCTACACCTTC
CASSPATGSYGYTF
>NA|NA|TRBV4-1|TRBJ1-5
TGCGCCAGCAGCCAAGAGAGGAGGGCTAGTCAGCCCCAGCATTTT
CASSQERRASQPQHF
>NA|NA|TRBV28|TRBJ1-2
TGTGCCAGCAGTCTGGACATGAGCTATGGCTACACCTTC
CASSLDMSYGYTF
>NA|medium-sized|TRBV6-2/TRBV6-3|TRBJ1-1
TGTGCCAGCAGTTACTACGGGGGAGGGACTGAAGCTTTCTTT
CASSYYGGGTEAFF
>NA|NA|TRBV29-1|TRBJ1-1
TGCAGCGGCAGGGGACTGAACACTGAAGCTTTCTTT
CSGRGLNTEAFF
>TRBD2|NA|TRBV19|TRBJ2-7
TGTGCCAGTAGTAGTAGCGGGAGGGCCCACGAGCAGTACTTC
CASSSSGRAHEQYF
>NA|NA|TRBV28|TRBJ1-1
TGTGCCAGCAGTTTGGGGCTCCTCTTTGGCACTGAAGCTTTCTTT
CASSLGLLFGTEAFF
>TRBD2|NA|TRBV30|TRBJ2-7
TGTGCCTACGGACTAGCGGGAATCTACGAGCAGTACTTC
CAYGLAGIYEQYF
>NA|few|TRBV11-2|TRBJ1-1
TGTGCCAGCAGCTTAGTAAGAGCAGGGGACACTGAAGCTTTCTTT
CASSLVRAGDTEAFF
>TRBD2|NA|TRBV9|TRBJ2-2
TGTGCCAGCAGCGTAGCTACTAGCGGAAGAAACACCGGGGAGCTGTTTTTT
CASSVATSGRNTGELFF
>NA|NA|TRBV18|TRBJ2-2
TGTGCCAGCTCACCATGGCTGCCATCCGAGCTGTTTTTT
CASSPWLPSELFF
>TRBD2|many|TRBV5-1|TRBJ2-7
TGCGCCAGCAGCTTGGAGGCCGGGACTAGCGGCTACGAGCAGTACTTC
CASSLEAGTSGYEQYF
>TRBD2|NA|TRBV7-2|TRBJ2-1
TGTGCCAGCAGCTTAAGGAGCGGGAGGTCAGGCCAGTTCTTC
CASSLRSGRSGQFF
>NA|few|TRBV7-2|TRBJ1-2
TGTGCCAGCAGCTTAAGGTTGACACAGAACTATGGCTACACCTTC
CASSLRLTQNYGYTF
>NA|NA|TRBV24-1|TRBJ2-3
TGTGCCACCAGACCCCCGCCGGGAGAAAACACAGATACGCAGTATTTT
CATRPPPGENTDTQYF
>NA|NA|TRBV19|TRBJ2-4
TGTGCCAGTAGTATCGGGGACAATGACATTCAGTACTTC
CASSIGDNDIQYF
>NA|NA|TRBV30|TRBJ1-2
TGTGCCTGGAGTGTACGAGGGCGCTATGGCTACACCTTC
CAWSVRGRYGYTF